The 15 T cell receptor beta chains presented below share a single source sample, sequenced in a study of blood T cell repertoires in COVID-19. Profiling relied on immunoSEQ multiplex PCR, and the TCRdb table lists in-frame clones only, not all of them. The sample includes about 200,000 clones, about four fifths of them seen just once. Material for sequencing was peripheral blood. The receptors stem from a woman aged 60 to 75 with COVID-19, enrolled during active disease.

V is TRBV6-2 or TRBV6-3 and J is TRBJ2-7; 8 positions match TRBD1. The ends lost 6 bases at V and 2 bases at J; junction bases unmatched: 6. The CDR3 runs to 14 residues. Germline CDR1 MNHEY, CDR2 SVGEGT. For the CDR3, the DNA is TGTGCCAGCAGCTCCGGGACAGGTCCCTACGAGCAGTACTTC. Its protein product is CASSSGTGPYEQYF.

The chain uses TRBV19 and TRBJ2-7; D gene uncertain. The CDR3 extends over 11 amino acids. Per the germline V gene, CDR1 is LNHDA and CDR2 is SQIVND (reference sequence). Trimming removed 2 bases from V and 5 bases from J, with 4 bases in between. The CDR3 sequence is CASSIQNEQYF. Written as DNA, the CDR3 is TGTGCCAGTAGTATACAGAACGAGCAGTACTTC.

J is TRBJ2-1 and V is TRBV6-1, with a tentative D call TRBD1 (6 bases). Trimming shortened V by 2 bases and J by 8 bases, and 28 bases separated the two germline ends. Germline CDR1 is MNHNS and CDR2 is SASEGT. The CDR3 is 19 amino acids. CDR3 bases: TGTGCCAGCAGTGAAATTTACAGGGTGGGTTCCAGACGGTCAGATGAGCAGTTCTTC. Its translation is CASSEIYRVGSRRSDEQFF.

The chain couples TRBV28 to TRBJ2-3; possibly TRBD2 for D (6 bases). The CDR3 is made up of 14 amino acids. The V gene lost 3 bases and the J gene lost 6 bases, with 13 bases spanning the gap. Germline lookup yields CDR1 MDHEN and CDR2 SYDVKM. The CDR3 spells CASSFAGNLDTQYF. DNA for the CDR3: TGTGCCAGCAGTTTCGCGGGAAATCTTGATACGCAGTATTTT.

In its sample, this clone was seen a few times. Here the CDR3 reads CASSKDRGLAQPQHF. DNA of the CDR3: TGTGCCAGTAGTAAGGACAGGGGATTAGCGCAGCCCCAGCATTTT. V is TRBV19 and J is TRBJ1-5, with TRBD1 matching 9 bases. J was trimmed by 7 bases and V by 4 bases; bases with no gene match: 8. The germline CDR1 and CDR2 sequences are LNHDA and SQIVND (reference sequence). The CDR3 consists of 15 residues.

In this sample, this clone turned up once. This chain uses TRBV9 with TRBJ2-2, with TRBD1 identical over 8 bases. Germline CDR1 SGDLS, CDR2 YYNGEE. Trimming at V came to 3 bases and at J to 8 bases, leaving 3 bases not matched to a gene. The length of the CDR3 is 13 residues. CDR3 protein: CASSGQGSGELFF. CDR3 coding DNA: TGTGCCAGCAGCGGACAGGGGTCGGGGGAGCTGTTTTTT.

The sample holds a few counts of this clone. The V gene is TRBV5-8, the J gene TRBJ1-2, with D tentatively TRBD1 (6 bases). The V and J ends lost 4 bases and 4 bases respectively, with 14 bases between them. The CDR3 loop spans 14 amino acids. Germline CDR1 reads SGHTS; CDR2 reads YDEGEE. For the CDR3, the DNA is TGTGCCAGCAGCCGCGCAGGGGCTGGCTATGGCTACACCTTC. It translates to CASSRAGAGYGYTF.

The chain recombines TRBV28 with TRBJ2-7; 8 bases are a match to TRBD1. J gave up 3 bases and V 1 base, and 2 bases lay outside the gene matches. Looked up from germline, CDR1 is MDHEN and CDR2 is SYDVKM. There are 14 residues in the CDR3. The CDR3 DNA is TGTGCCAGCAGTTTATACAGGGGGATCTACGAGCAGTACTTC. This codes for CASSLYRGIYEQYF.

The gene calls are TRBV5-1 and TRBJ2-2, with TRBD2 identical over 8 bases. Losses at the gene ends were 0 bases for V and 7 bases for J; bases not matched to a gene: 8. The CDR3 is 16 residues long. Per the germline V gene, CDR1 is SGHRS and CDR2 is YFSETQ. CDR3 loop: CASSLDSGGPVGELFF. In DNA form, the CDR3 reads TGCGCCAGCAGCTTGGACTCGGGAGGGCCGGTCGGGGAGCTGTTTTTT.

This sequence joins TRBV30 and TRBJ1-5, with 7 bases matching TRBD1. In germline, CDR1 is GTSNPN, CDR2 SVGIG (reference sequence). With 5 bases clipped from V and 6 bases from J, the junction kept 7 bases outside the gene matches. The CDR3 is 13 residues long. The CDR3 loop is CAWGTVYGQPQHF. CDR3 DNA: TGTGCCTGGGGGACAGTGTACGGTCAGCCCCAGCATTTT.

V and J are TRBV2 and TRBJ1-4; 9 bases agree with TRBD1. Germline lookup yields CDR1 SNHLY and CDR2 FYNNEI. V lost 5 bases, J lost 8 bases, and 6 bases stayed unmatched. This CDR3 has 14 amino acids. In nucleotides, the CDR3 is TGTGCCAGCAGTCGGGACAGGGCATCGGAAAAACTGTTTTTT. As protein: CASSRDRASEKLFF.

V and J are TRBV19 and TRBJ1-2; the D gene is possibly TRBD1 (6 bases). The CDR3 loop spans 14 amino acids. Germline assignment: CDR1 LNHDA and CDR2 SQIVND (reference sequence). V was trimmed by 6 bases and J by 2 bases, leaving 13 bases between them. DNA for the CDR3: TGTGCCAGTAGCGGACAGATGATGAACTATGGCTACACCTTC. Translation gives CASSGQMMNYGYTF.

The gene calls are TRBV7-6 and TRBJ2-5, with TRBD2 matching 9 bases. The V gene's germline CDR1 is SGHVS and CDR2 FNYEAQ. This CDR3 comprises 16 residues. The V and J ends lost 1 base and 7 bases, in that order; junction bases with no gene match: 10. DNA of the CDR3: TGTGCCAGCAGCTTAGGAGGGACTAGCATCCTTGGGACCCAGTACTTC. Its translation is CASSLGGTSILGTQYF.

The rearrangement joins TRBV5-1 to TRBJ2-3, with 8 bases identical to TRBD2. This CDR3 contains 16 residues. CDR1 and CDR2 from the germline V gene are SGHRS and YFSETQ. The V gene end was trimmed by 3 bases and the J gene end by 2 bases; junction bases not matched to a gene: 8. The DNA for the CDR3 is TGCGCCAGCAGCTACTCCGGGACTAGGATCACAGATACGCAGTATTTT. Its translation is CASSYSGTRITDTQYF.

V is TRBV28 and J is TRBJ1-4, with 11 nucleotides matching TRBD1. Germline V gene lookup returns CDR1 MDHEN and CDR2 SYDVKM. CDR3 length: 17 residues. Germline trimming cut 8 bases from V and 3 bases from J; bases unmatched to any gene: 11. In nucleotides, the CDR3 is TGTGCCAGCTCCGCTCCCGGGACAGGGGGGGCTAATGAAAAACTGTTTTTT. Residues: CASSAPGTGGANEKLFF.